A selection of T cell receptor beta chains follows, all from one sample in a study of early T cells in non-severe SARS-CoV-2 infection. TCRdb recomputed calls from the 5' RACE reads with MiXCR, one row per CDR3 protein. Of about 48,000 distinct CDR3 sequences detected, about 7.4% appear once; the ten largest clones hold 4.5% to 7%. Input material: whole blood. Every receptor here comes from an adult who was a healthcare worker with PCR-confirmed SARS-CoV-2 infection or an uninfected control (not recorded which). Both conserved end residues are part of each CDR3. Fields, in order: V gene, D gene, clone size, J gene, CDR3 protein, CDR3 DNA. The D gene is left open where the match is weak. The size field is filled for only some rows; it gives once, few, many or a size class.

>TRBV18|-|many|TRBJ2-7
CASSPIGQMSYEQYF
TGTGCCAGCTCACCAATTGGACAGATGTCCTACGAGCAGTACTTC
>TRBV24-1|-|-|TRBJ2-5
CATSDLVGYQETQYF
TGTGCCACCAGTGATTTGGTGGGGTACCAAGAGACCCAGTACTTC
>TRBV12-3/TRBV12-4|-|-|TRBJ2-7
CASRASGTRSYEQYF
TGTGCCAGCAGGGCTTCCGGGACTCGCTCCTACGAGCAGTACTTC
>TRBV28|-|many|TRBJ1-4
CASGFGGANEKLFF
TGTGCCAGCGGGTTCGGGGGAGCTAATGAAAAACTGTTTTTT
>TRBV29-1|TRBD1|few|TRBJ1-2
CSVGQRNYGYTF
TGCAGCGTGGGACAGCGAAACTATGGCTACACCTTC
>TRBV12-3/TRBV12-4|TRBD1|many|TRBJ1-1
CASSLHTPGQGADRAEAFF
TGTGCCAGCAGTCTCCACACCCCGGGACAGGGTGCCGATAGGGCTGAAGCTTTCTTT
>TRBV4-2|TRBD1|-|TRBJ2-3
CASSQGTGETDTQYF
TGTGCCAGCAGCCAAGGGACAGGGGAGACAGATACGCAGTATTTT
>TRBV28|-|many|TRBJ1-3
CASSLGGIGNTIYF
TGTGCCAGCAGTTTAGGGGGAATTGGAAACACCATATATTTT
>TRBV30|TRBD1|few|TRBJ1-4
CAWRTGGTEKLFF
TGTGCCTGGAGGACAGGGGGTACCGAAAAACTGTTTTTT
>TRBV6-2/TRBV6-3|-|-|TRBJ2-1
CASSYGNEQFF
TGTGCCAGCAGTTATGGCAATGAGCAGTTCTTC
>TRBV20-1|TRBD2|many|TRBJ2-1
CSARVTSGGLSSYNEQFF
TGCAGTGCTAGAGTTACTAGCGGGGGCCTAAGCTCCTACAATGAGCAGTTCTTC
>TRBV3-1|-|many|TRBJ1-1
CASSQEGVRTEAFF
TGTGCCAGCAGCCAAGAGGGGGTTCGGACTGAAGCTTTCTTT
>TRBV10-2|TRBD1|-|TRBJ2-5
CASSVGQGRETQYF
TGCGCCAGCAGTGTAGGACAGGGCCGAGAGACCCAGTACTTC
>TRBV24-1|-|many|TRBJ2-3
CATSVGRTDTQYF
TGTGCCACCAGTGTCGGGCGCACAGATACGCAGTATTTT
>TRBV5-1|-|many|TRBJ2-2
CASTQLGDGTGELFF
TGCGCCAGCACGCAATTGGGGGACGGCACCGGGGAGCTGTTTTTT
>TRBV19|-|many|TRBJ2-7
CASSIRRGLEQYF
TGTGCCAGTAGTATTCGACGGGGTCTCGAGCAGTACTTC
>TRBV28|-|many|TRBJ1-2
CASRDTTGYYYGYTF
TGTGCCAGCAGAGATACCACAGGGTATTACTATGGCTACACCTTC
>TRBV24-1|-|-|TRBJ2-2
CATSDLTGELFF
TGTGCCACCAGTGATCTTACCGGGGAGCTGTTTTTT
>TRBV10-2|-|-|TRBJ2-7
CASSEAGNYEQYF
TGCGCCAGCAGTGAGGCAGGGAACTACGAGCAGTACTTC
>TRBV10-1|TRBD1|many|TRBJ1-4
CASSELGQGSEEEKLFF
TGCGCCAGCAGTGAGCTGGGACAGGGATCGGAAGAAGAAAAACTGTTTTTT
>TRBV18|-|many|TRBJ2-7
CASSPIQDSSYEQYF
TGTGCCAGCTCACCAATTCAGGACAGCTCCTACGAGCAGTACTTC
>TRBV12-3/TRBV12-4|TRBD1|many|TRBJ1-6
CASNVGQGYSPLHF
TGTGCCAGCAACGTCGGACAGGGATATTCACCCCTCCACTTT